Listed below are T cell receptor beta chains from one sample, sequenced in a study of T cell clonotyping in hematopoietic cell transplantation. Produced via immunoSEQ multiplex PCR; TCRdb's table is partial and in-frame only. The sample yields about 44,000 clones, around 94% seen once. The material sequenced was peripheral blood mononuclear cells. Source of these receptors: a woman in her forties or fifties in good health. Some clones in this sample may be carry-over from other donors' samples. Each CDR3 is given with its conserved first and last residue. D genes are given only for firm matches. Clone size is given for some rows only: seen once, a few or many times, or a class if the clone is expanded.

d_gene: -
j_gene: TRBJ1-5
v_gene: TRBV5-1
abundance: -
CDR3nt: TGCGCCAGCAGCTTGGTATCAGGGGTTGGTCAGCCCCAGCATTTT
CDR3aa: CASSLVSGVGQPQHF

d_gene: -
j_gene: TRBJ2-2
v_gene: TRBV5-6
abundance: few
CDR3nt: TGTGCCAGCAGCTTAGCCACCGGGGAGCTGTTTTTT
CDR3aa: CASSLATGELFF

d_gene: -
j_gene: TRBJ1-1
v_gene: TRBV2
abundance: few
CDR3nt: TGTGCCAGCAGTGAAGGACTGAACACTGAAGCTTTCTTT
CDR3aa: CASSEGLNTEAFF

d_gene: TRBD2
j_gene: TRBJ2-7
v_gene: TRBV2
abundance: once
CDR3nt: TGTGCCAGCAGTTTCGCTAGCGGGGGGGCGAACGAGCAGTACTTC
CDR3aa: CASSFASGGANEQYF

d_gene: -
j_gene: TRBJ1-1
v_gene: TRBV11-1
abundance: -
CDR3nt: TGTGCCAGCAGCTTAGGGGCTCTCGGGACTGAAGCTTTCTTT
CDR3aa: CASSLGALGTEAFF

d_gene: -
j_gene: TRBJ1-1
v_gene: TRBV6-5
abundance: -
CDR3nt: TGTGCCAGCAGTTTCACAGGGAGCACTGAAGCTTTCTTT
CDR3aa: CASSFTGSTEAFF

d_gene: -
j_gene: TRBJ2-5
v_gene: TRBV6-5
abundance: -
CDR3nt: TGTGCCAGCAGATCGGACGTGGAGGAGACCCAGTACTTC
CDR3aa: CASRSDVEETQYF

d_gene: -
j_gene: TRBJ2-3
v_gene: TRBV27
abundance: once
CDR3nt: TGTGCCAGCAGTTTTACGGTATCCACAGATACGCAGTATTTT
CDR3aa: CASSFTVSTDTQYF

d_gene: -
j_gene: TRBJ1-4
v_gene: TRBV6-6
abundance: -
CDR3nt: TGTGCCAGCAGTTACCTATCAGGGGCGGACGAAAAACTGTTTTTT
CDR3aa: CASSYLSGADEKLFF

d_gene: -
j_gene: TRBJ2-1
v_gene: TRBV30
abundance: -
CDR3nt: TGTGCCTGGAGTACCCGACAGGTTTCCTACAATGAGCAGTTCTTC
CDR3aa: CAWSTRQVSYNEQFF